These 31 T cell receptor beta chains were sequenced from one sample in a study of blood T cell repertoires in COVID-19 (TCRdb year 2020). Libraries were made using the immunoSEQ multiplex PCR assay. The source is immuneACCESS, and TCRdb retained only in-frame sequences with V and J called. Part of the clones is not carried over; for the studies checked, unresolved V genes explain less than half of this, and the remainder is unexplained. The sample records 110,000 to 150,000 clones, more than 75% of which are singletons. The ten largest clonotypes hold about 11% of the sample. Input material: PBMCs or T cells enriched from blood (not recorded which). The receptors were gathered from a man between 60 and 70 years old who had recovered from COVID-19.

This clone came up a few times. The chain links TRBV11-2 to TRBJ2-5; D might be TRBD2 (6 bases). This CDR3 has 13 amino acids. V was pared by 10 bases and J by 4 bases, with 16 bases between. Germline lookup yields CDR1 SGHAT and CDR2 FQNNGV. The CDR3 DNA sequence: TGTGCCACTGCGCGGGGATTGGGAGAGACCCAGTACTTC. It is translated as CATARGLGETQYF.

The rearrangement joins TRBV28 to TRBJ2-1; TRBD2 matches 7 bases. V trimming: 11 bases; J trimming: 9 bases; junction bases outside the gene matches: 10. This CDR3 is built from 12 residues. Germline loops: CDR1 MDHEN, CDR2 SYDVKM. The CDR3 DNA sequence: TGTGCCGCAGCGGGACCCCTGGGTGAGCAGTTCTTC. Its translation: CAAAGPLGEQFF. Together with reference TRBV28 and TRBJ2-1, the CDR3 gives the full variable domain: DVKVTQSSRYLVKRTGEKVFLECVQDMDHENMFWYRQDPGLGLRLIYFSYDVKMKEKGDIPEGYSVSREKKERFSLILESASTNQTSMYLCAAAGPLGEQFFGPGTRLTVL.

The genes are TRBV27 and TRBJ2-7; TRBD2 is a possible D gene (6 bases). CDR3 length: 15 residues. With 6 bases removed from V and 5 bases from J, the gap between germline ends came to 20 bases. Looked up from germline, CDR1 is MNHEY and CDR2 is SMNVEV (reference sequence). DNA for the CDR3: TGTGCCAGCAGGCCCCGGGAGATACGTATCCACGAGCAGTACTTC. It translates to CASRPREIRIHEQYF.

CDR3 sequence: CATKGTGHNQETQYF. The DNA for the CDR3 is TGCGCCACCAAAGGCACGGGACACAACCAAGAGACCCAGTACTTC. The chain carries TRBV5-1 and TRBJ2-5; tentatively, D is TRBD1 (6 bases). Trimming took 9 bases from V and 0 from J, leaving 18 bases between them. Looked up from germline, CDR1 is SGHRS and CDR2 is YFSETQ. The length of the CDR3 is 15 residues.

The gene calls are TRBV2 and TRBJ2-1, with 8 bases matching TRBD1. This CDR3 is built from 14 residues. Germline CDR1 is SNHLY and CDR2 is FYNNEI. The V gene end was trimmed by 6 bases and the J gene end by 8 bases; junction bases not matched to a gene: 9. The CDR3 coding sequence is TGTGCCAGCAGCGCAGGGGGCCGATTCGATGAGCAGTTCTTC. Its protein product is CASSAGGRFDEQFF.

The V gene is TRBV10-3, the J gene TRBJ2-5; 8 bases line up with TRBD2. Germline loops: CDR1 ENHRY, CDR2 SYGVKD. This CDR3 has 16 residues. Unmatched junction bases numbered 5, after V lost 1 base and J lost 1 base. DNA for the CDR3: TGTGCCATCAGTGAGTTTAGCGGGGACGCCCAAGAGACCCAGTACTTC. It encodes CAISEFSGDAQETQYF.

This chain links TRBV7-6 with TRBJ2-7; 8 bases map to TRBD2. V trimming: 2 bases; J trimming: 0 bases; junction bases outside the gene matches: 3. CDR1 is SGHVS, CDR2 FNYEAQ, per germline. The CDR3 is 15 residues long. The CDR3 reads CASSLRGGTSYEQYF. The DNA for the CDR3 is TGTGCCAGCAGCTTACGCGGGGGGACCTCCTACGAGCAGTACTTC.

The chain combines TRBV28 with TRBJ2-7; D perhaps matches TRBD1 (5 bases). CDR1 and CDR2 from the germline V gene are MDHEN and SYDVKM. The CDR3 sequence is 13 residues long. The V and J ends lost 2 bases and 6 bases respectively, with 11 bases between them. CDR3 nucleotide sequence: TGTGCCAGCAGTTTAGCAGGGTTCGCCGAGCAGTACTTC. This codes for CASSLAGFAEQYF.

The chain couples TRBV12-5 to TRBJ2-2, with a possible D match to TRBD1 (5 bases). The germline V and J ends were trimmed by 6 bases and 0 bases, with 8 bases remaining between them. The length of the CDR3 is 14 residues. Germline V gene data show CDR1 as LGHNT and CDR2 as FRNRAP. In DNA, the CDR3 is TGTGCTAGTGGACAAGGGGCGAACACCGGGGAGCTGTTTTTT. This codes for CASGQGANTGELFF.

This clone was counted a few times. J is TRBJ1-2 and V is TRBV9; TRBD1 might be the D (5 bases). CDR3 size: 15 residues. The germline V gene encodes CDR1 SGDLS and CDR2 YYNGEE. Trimming shortened V by 0 bases and J by 6 bases, and 15 bases separated the two germline ends. CDR3 bases: TGTGCCAGCAGCGTAGACACAGGCCTATCCCATGGCTACACCTTC. This gives the protein CASSVDTGLSHGYTF.

V gene TRBV5-1 combines with J gene TRBJ2-7, with TRBD1 matching over 7 bases. There are 15 residues in the CDR3. Trimming at V came to 2 bases and at J to 2 bases, leaving 7 bases not matched to a gene. Germline CDR1 is SGHRS and CDR2 is YFSETQ. The CDR3 region is CASSLTGQQTYEQYF. The CDR3 DNA follows: TGCGCCAGCAGCTTAACGGGACAGCAAACCTACGAGCAGTACTTC.

The chain combines TRBV28 with TRBJ2-3; maybe TRBD2 (6 bases). Looked up from germline, CDR1 is MDHEN and CDR2 is SYDVKM. Trimming removed 3 bases from V and 3 bases from J, with 28 bases in between. The CDR3 contains 20 residues. CDR3 protein: CASSLERLGGTGELTDTQYF. The CDR3 DNA reads as TGTGCCAGCAGTTTGGAACGCCTGGGTGGGACGGGAGAATTGACAGATACGCAGTATTTT.

This chain uses TRBV29-1 with TRBJ2-3; tentatively, D is TRBD2 (5 bases). V lost 4 bases and J lost 2, with 10 bases in between. The CDR3 length is 13 residues. The V gene's germline CDR1 is SQVTM and CDR2 ANQGSEA. The CDR3, as DNA: TGCAGCGTTGGGAAGCGGCTCACAGATACGCAGTATTTT. Protein: CSVGKRLTDTQYF.

The CDR3 DNA reads TGTGCCAGCAGTTTCCTTCAGGGGGCGAACGGAAACACCATATATTTT. Translating it yields CASSFLQGANGNTIYF. The chain carries TRBV28 and TRBJ1-3; TRBD1 matches at 8 bases. The CDR3 is 16 amino acids. The germline CDR1 and CDR2 sequences are MDHEN and SYDVKM. The trim removed 3 bases at V and 4 bases at J, leaving 8 bases unmatched. The full variable domain, with the rest looked up from reference TRBV28 and TRBJ1-3, is DVKVTQSSRYLVKRTGEKVFLECVQDMDHENMFWYRQDPGLGLRLIYFSYDVKMKEKGDIPEGYSVSREKKERFSLILESASTNQTSMYLCASSFLQGANGNTIYFGEGSWLTVV.

V is TRBV28 and J is TRBJ1-3; perhaps TRBD1 as D (5 bases). The V end lost 8 bases, the J end lost 1 base, and 12 bases lay between the germline ends. CDR3 length equals 14 residues. Germline values: CDR1 MDHEN, CDR2 SYDVKM. As DNA, the CDR3 is TGTGCCAGCGCCGGAGGGGTATCTGGAAACACCATATATTTT. This sequence encodes CASAGGVSGNTIYF.

V is TRBV29-1 and J is TRBJ1-1; D remains ambiguous. Trimming took off 3 bases at V and 7 bases at J, with 9 bases between the two ends. The CDR3 runs to 11 residues. Germline V gene sequence: CDR1 SQVTM, CDR2 ANQGSEA. The CDR3 protein is CSVEGRLEAFF. CDR3 DNA: TGCAGCGTTGAGGGCAGGCTTGAAGCTTTCTTT.

The chain is built from TRBV7-9 and TRBJ2-5; a weak D match, TRBD1 (5 bases). V was shortened by 2 bases and J by 3 bases, with 13 bases between the two germline ends. CDR3 length: 15 residues. CDR1 SEHNR and CDR2 FQNEAQ come from the germline V gene (reference sequence). This chain's CDR3 is CASSLRQRPEETQYF. CDR3 nucleotides: TGTGCCAGCAGCTTAAGACAGCGCCCGGAAGAGACCCAGTACTTC.

This chain uses TRBV30 with TRBJ1-1, with 8 bases lining up with TRBD1. Germline V lookup: CDR1 GTSNPN, CDR2 SVGIG (reference sequence). The CDR3 spans 11 residues. V trimming: 1 base; J trimming: 11 bases; junction bases outside the gene matches: 3. The CDR3 region is CAWSGTGSAFF. Here the CDR3 DNA reads TGTGCCTGGAGTGGGACAGGGTCTGCTTTCTTT.

The J gene is TRBJ2-7, the V gene TRBV15; a possible D gene is TRBD1 (5 bases). V lost 7 bases and J lost 4, with 17 bases in between. The CDR3 is 14 amino acids. Germline CDR1 reads LNHNV; CDR2 reads YYDKDF (reference sequence). CDR3 in amino acids: CATKSRVSGYEQYF. The CDR3 DNA sequence: TGTGCCACCAAGTCCAGGGTTAGTGGTTACGAGCAGTACTTC.

The chain joins TRBV18 to TRBJ2-3; 9 bases agree with TRBD1. Germline CDR1 and CDR2: KGHSH and LQKENI. CDR3 length: 18 residues. Trimming cost V 0 bases and J 3 bases; bases outside gene matches: 10. CDR3 in amino acids: CASSPPRTGVGVTDTQYF. CDR3 bases: TGTGCCAGCTCACCACCCAGGACAGGGGTAGGGGTGACAGATACGCAGTATTTT.

This clone was observed a single time. This sequence joins TRBV3-1 (or the pseudogene TRBV3-2) and TRBJ1-3; D perhaps matches TRBD1 (5 bases). Germline CDR1 reads LGHDT; CDR2 reads YNNKEL (reference sequence). Trimming cost V 5 bases and J 1 base, with 9 bases left between them. CDR3 length equals 14 residues. In DNA, the CDR3 is TGTGCCAGCAGCGAACGGGGGTCTGGAAACACCATATATTTT. Translated: CASSERGSGNTIYF.

The chain recombines TRBV19 with TRBJ2-7, with 9 bases that match TRBD2. Germline CDR1 LNHDA, CDR2 SQIVND (reference sequence). CDR3 length: 15 residues. The trim removed 2 bases at V and 3 bases at J, leaving 5 bases unmatched. This chain's CDR3 is CASSIRLAENYEQYF. CDR3 DNA: TGTGCCAGTAGTATAAGACTAGCGGAGAACTACGAGCAGTACTTC. Full variable domain (rest looked up from reference TRBV19 and TRBJ2-7): DGGITQSPKYLFRKEGQNVTLSCEQNLNHDAMYWYRQDPGQGLRLIYYSQIVNDFQKGDIAEGYSVSREKKESFPLTVTSAQKNPTAFYLCASSIRLAENYEQYFGPGTRLTVT.

The chain couples TRBV28 to TRBJ1-5; a possible D gene is TRBD1 (6 bases). This CDR3 region has 15 residues. Germline CDR1 reads MDHEN; CDR2 reads SYDVKM. The V end lost 4 bases, the J end lost 6 bases, and 16 bases lay between the germline ends. The CDR3 reads CASSWGQGRFQPQHF. The DNA of the CDR3 is TGTGCCAGCAGTTGGGGGCAGGGACGTTTTCAGCCCCAGCATTTT. The variable domain in full, with the rest retrieved from reference TRBV28 and TRBJ1-5, is DVKVTQSSRYLVKRTGEKVFLECVQDMDHENMFWYRQDPGLGLRLIYFSYDVKMKEKGDIPEGYSVSREKKERFSLILESASTNQTSMYLCASSWGQGRFQPQHFGDGTRLSIL.

The chain couples TRBV12-3 or TRBV12-4 to TRBJ2-2; no definite D call. V was trimmed by 5 bases and J by 6 bases, leaving 7 bases between them. The CDR3 sequence is 12 residues long. The chain's CDR3 is CASSRSAGELFF. The CDR3 DNA follows: TGTGCCAGCAGTCGGAGCGCCGGGGAGCTGTTTTTT.

As to this clone: One end of the junction fails to match germline, which may point to a read error. At the DNA level, this CDR3 is encoded by other sequences in the same sample as well. This sequence joins TRBV28 and TRBJ2-4, with 9 bases matching TRBD2. The CDR3 consists of 15 residues. CDR1 and CDR2 from the germline V gene are MDHEN and SYDVKM. This CDR3 reads CPRGPRGGPKNIQYF. DNA of the CDR3: TGCCCCCGCGGACCGCGGGGGGGGCCCAAAAACATTCAGTACTTC.

The rearrangement links TRBV19 to TRBJ1-2; D is undetermined. Trimming shortened V by 5 bases and J by 2 bases, and 12 bases separated the two germline ends. CDR3 length: 14 residues. Germline CDR1 LNHDA, CDR2 SQIVND (reference sequence). The CDR3 spells CASSFGRENYGYTF. The DNA for the CDR3 is TGTGCCAGTAGTTTCGGACGGGAGAACTATGGCTACACCTTC.

The chain recombines TRBV12-3 or TRBV12-4 with TRBJ2-7; 7 nucleotides agree with TRBD1. V trimming: 5 bases; J trimming: 2 bases; junction bases outside the gene matches: 0. CDR3 length equals 12 residues. The CDR3 loop reads CASSGTAYEQYF. The CDR3 DNA follows: TGTGCCAGCAGTGGGACAGCCTACGAGCAGTACTTC.

CDR3: CSVTGDGGYTGELFF. Written as DNA, the CDR3 is TGCAGCGTTACAGGGGATGGCGGGTACACCGGGGAGCTGTTTTTT. This chain links TRBV29-1 with TRBJ2-2, with TRBD1 matching over 7 bases. With V trimmed by 5 bases and J by 3 bases, 9 bases remained unmatched. The germline V gene encodes CDR1 SQVTM and CDR2 ANQGSEA. The CDR3 length is 15 residues.

This clone was recorded only once. The chain couples TRBV29-1 to TRBJ2-7, with TRBD1 as a possible D gene (6 bases). Between the trimmed V and J ends, which lost 5 bases and 2 bases, there was a span of 10 bases. Germline V gives CDR1 SQVTM, CDR2 ANQGSEA. The CDR3 totals 12 residues. The CDR3 DNA reads TGCAGCGTTAAGGCAGGGGCCTACGAGCAGTACTTC. Protein sequence: CSVKAGAYEQYF.

V usage is TRBV30 and J usage is TRBJ1-3; no firm D call. CDR1 is GTSNPN, CDR2 SVGIG, per germline (reference sequence). V was clipped by 7 bases and J by 3 bases, with 13 bases between them. CDR3 length: 13 amino acids. CDR3 region: CAYNPLLGNTIYF. In nucleotides, the CDR3 is TGTGCCTACAACCCTCTCCTTGGAAACACCATATATTTT. Complete variable domain (other parts from reference TRBV30 and TRBJ1-3): SQTIHQWPATLVQPVGSPLSLECTVEGTSNPNLYWYRQAAGRGLQLLFYSVGIGQISSEVPQNLSASRPQDRQFILSSKKLLLSDSGFYLCAYNPLLGNTIYFGEGSWLTVV.

The chain links TRBV28 to TRBJ1-1, with D unclear. In germline, CDR1 is MDHEN, CDR2 SYDVKM. This CDR3 contains 14 residues. V was trimmed by 7 bases and J by 0 bases, leaving 12 bases between them. The CDR3 nucleotides are TGTGCCAGCAACACTGCAGGCTTGAACACTGAAGCTTTCTTT. Translation: CASNTAGLNTEAFF.